This T cell receptor (beta chain) was captured in a study of T cells in localized non-small cell lung cancer (dated by TCRdb to the early 2020s). Background on the whole study: T cell repertoires of about 230 early-stage NSCLC patients were analyzed, with tumors being compared against uninvolved tumor-adjacent lungs. The mean age of the NSCLC patients was about 62 years, with 130 or so men and nearly 110 women. The cohort comprised roughly 220 treatment-naïve NSCLC patients with resected, localized lung tumors. The paper as a whole reports these results and caveats: Because multi-region sequencing of the tumors was not done, intratumor heterogeneity could not be ruled out. Uninvolved tumor-adjacent lung showed the highest T cell clonality, higher than tumor, which suggests more focused antigenic responses in the uninvolved tumor-adjacent lung. Longer overall survival was associated with higher T cell density in blood, whereas shorter survival was associated with higher clonality in adjacent lung. A median of around 57 of the top 100 tumor clones were detected in paired uninvolved adjacent lung, and around 30 of these tumor clones were also found among the top 100 clones of the paired uninvolved adjacent lung. Because of the exploratory design, TCR variables were selected using unadjusted p-values without false-discovery rate correction.

The immunoSEQ Assay was used to sequence TCR beta CDR3 regions from DNA. In the source study's methods: T cell density was computed as TCR beta template counts normalized to usable DNA estimated by amplifying housekeeping genes. Richness was estimated using the preseqR package, with extrapolation to 400,000 templates for PBMC samples and to 120,000 templates for tissue samples. Clonality was taken to be one minus Pielou's evenness. Differential abundance testing on productive amino-acid clonotypes, with a minimum total count of 5 and an alpha of 0.1, was used to identify tissue-enriched TCRs. The Jaccard Index and the Morisita Overlap Index were used to measure repertoire overlap between compartments. TCR beta CDR3s were clustered by GLIPH together with public tetramer-defined viral CDR3s, and at least three viral sequences plus V-gene enrichment were required for viral motifs. TCRdb retrieved this table from immuneACCESS and kept in-frame rearrangements only. Not all clones are present; in checked studies, unresolved V genes account for under half, and no reason is known for the remainder. Clone size and the V and J calls come from that table; the DNA yielded D and trimming. The sample table contains about 74,000 clones; only one count was recorded for around 84% of them. Clones ranked in the top ten supply 1.3% of the sample.

At diagnosis, tumor, uninvolved tumor-adjacent lung and peripheral blood were collected and then preserved as a mix of FFPE and fresh-frozen material. Blood samples were analyzed as peripheral blood mononuclear cells for TCR repertoire profiling. Worth noting for this clone: What this receptor recognizes is not known. Nothing much larger sits one base from this clone, and base qualities are not available.

The sample here was peripheral blood, taken before any cancer treatment. The receptor was isolated from a female donor older than 55 with stage I lung adenocarcinoma.

The nucleotide sequence is TGTGCCATCGAGACAGTTGGGGAAACGGAGACCCAGTACTTC. This encodes CAIETVGETETQYF. The chain links TRBV2 with TRBJ2-5; a tentative D call is TRBD1 (5 bases match). CDR1 and CDR2 (SNHLY, FYNNEI) derive from the germline V gene. V and J are truncated by 10 bases and 5 bases respectively, leaving an intervening sequence of 20 bases. The CDR3 has 14 amino acids, counting the end cysteine and phenylalanine. The DNA shown is the 42-base CDR3, in frame from base 1.